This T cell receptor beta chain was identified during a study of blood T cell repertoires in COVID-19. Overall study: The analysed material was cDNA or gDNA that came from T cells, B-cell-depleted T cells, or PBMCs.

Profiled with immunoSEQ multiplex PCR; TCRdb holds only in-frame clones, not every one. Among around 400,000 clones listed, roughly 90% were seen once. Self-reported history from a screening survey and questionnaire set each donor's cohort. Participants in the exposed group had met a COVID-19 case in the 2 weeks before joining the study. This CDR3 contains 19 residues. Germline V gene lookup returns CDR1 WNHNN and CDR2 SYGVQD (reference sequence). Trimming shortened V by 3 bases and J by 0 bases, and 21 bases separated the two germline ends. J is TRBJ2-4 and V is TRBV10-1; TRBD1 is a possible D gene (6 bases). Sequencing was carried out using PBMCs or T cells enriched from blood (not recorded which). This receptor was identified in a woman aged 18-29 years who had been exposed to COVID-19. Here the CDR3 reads CASSERDISHEIAKNIQYF. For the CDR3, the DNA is TGCGCCAGCAGTGAACGGGACATCTCCCATGAAATAGCCAAAAACATTCAGTACTTC.